This T cell receptor beta chain was captured in a study of blood T cells in healthy people across ages. Sample donors were healthy Caucasian individuals that came from Russia, aged 6 to 90. This clonotype came up a few times. Its cognate antigen is unknown. Germline assignment: CDR1 GTSNPN and CDR2 SVGIG (reference sequence). The CDR3 has 13 amino acids. Trimming stripped 2 bases from V and 1 base from J, with 9 bases between. The second PCR ran roughly 7 to 12 cycles with a sample-barcoded 5' primer and J-beta primers. The authors tagged each cDNA molecule using a template-switch adaptor with 12 random nucleotides. TCRdb used MiXCR to reprocess the 5' RACE reads, holding one entry per CDR3 protein. Found here are 1.4 million or so distinct CDR3 sequences, roughly 43% of them singletons; the top ten hold around 4%. General observations from the study: Since the PBMCs were unsorted, naive and antigen-experienced cells could not be conclusively compared. Roughly linear age-related decline in beta diversity appeared, significant by age approximately 43.

The genes are TRBV30 and TRBJ2-7, with unresolved D. The source material was blood. The TCR originated in a woman between 18 and 29 years old in good health. The CDR3 sequence: CAWSLGPSYEQYF. CDR3 bases: TGTGCCTGGAGTCTCGGGCCTTCCTACGAGCAGTACTTC.